Following are 5 T cell receptor beta chains from one sample sequenced in a study of a mutant IDH1 vaccine in newly diagnosed glioma. No cognate antigen is known for these TCRs. Repertoires were generated with immunoSEQ multiplex PCR, while TCRdb's copy carries only in-frame clones and drops some. The repertoire consists of approximately 39,000 clones, with around 81% occurring once and the leading ten covering 9.5% to 13%. Time point specified: week 5, during vaccination. In every dose of vaccine, 300 ug of mutant IDH1 20-mer peptide was given alongside topical imiquimod. This sample comprised PBMCs, obtained from a glioma patient whose treatment included an IDH1 peptide vaccine. Source of these receptors: a man in his fifties with glioma.

This clone has more than one count but fewer than ten. The V and J genes are TRBV23-1 and TRBJ1-5, with 7 nucleotides matching TRBD1. TRBV23-1 is reported as an ORF; its role is uncertain. This CDR3 is built from 14 residues. The V segment lost 4 bases and the J segment 5 bases; nucleotides outside the gene matches: 5. CDR3 DNA: TGCGCCAGCAGTCGGGACAGCGATTATCAGCCCCAGCATTTT. Encoded protein: CASSRDSDYQPQHF.

The chain couples TRBV29-1 to TRBJ2-1; no firm D call. V lost 0 bases and J lost 0, with 12 bases in between. Germline CDR1 and CDR2: SQVTM and ANQGSEA. The CDR3 runs 16 residues. The CDR3 DNA is TGCAGCGTTGAAGATCCCCGGAAAAGCTCCTACAATGAGCAGTTCTTC. Amino acid sequence: CSVEDPRKSSYNEQFF.

The rearrangement uses TRBV5-5 and TRBJ2-1, with a tentative D call TRBD1 (6 bases). V was clipped by 6 bases and J by 9 bases, with 10 bases between them. CDR1 and CDR2 (germline): SGHKS, YYEKEE (reference sequence). This CDR3 spans 11 amino acids. The CDR3 loop is CASIGRGEQFF. CDR3 in DNA: TGTGCCAGCATCGGCAGGGGTGAGCAGTTCTTC.

V usage is TRBV9 and J usage is TRBJ2-3; the D gene is possibly TRBD1 (5 bases). Germline V gene sequence: CDR1 SGDLS, CDR2 YYNGEE. This CDR3 spans 13 amino acids. The V end was cut by 0 bases, the J end by 5 bases, with 7 bases between. CDR3 in DNA: TGTGCCAGCAGCGTAGCTACAGGAGATACGCAGTATTTT. It encodes CASSVATGDTQYF. The full variable domain, in which reference TRBV9 and TRBJ2-3 provide the parts outside the CDR3, is DSGVTQTPKHLITATGQRVTLRCSPRSGDLSVYWYQQSLDQGLQFLIQYYNGEERAKGNILERFSAQQFPDLHSELNLSSLELGDSALYFCASSVATGDTQYFGPGTRLTVL.

V usage is TRBV5-1 and J usage is TRBJ2-2; D is ambiguous. Germline V gives CDR1 SGHRS, CDR2 YFSETQ. This CDR3 region has 15 residues. The V end was cut by 0 bases, the J end by 4 bases, with 10 bases between. CDR3 sequence reads: CASSLVGLPTGELFF. Here the CDR3 DNA reads TGCGCCAGCAGCTTGGTTGGATTGCCCACCGGGGAGCTGTTTTTT.